The clone carrying this T cell receptor (beta chain) was observed a few times. Its specificity is not known. Expressed TCRB transcripts were sequenced after all isolated RNA was converted to cDNA. Only in-frame clones appear in the TCRdb table, and some are missing; sequencing was by immunoSEQ multiplex PCR. Here the sample spans some 360,000 clones, 9.5% to 10% being singletons. Germline CDR1 reads SGHRS; CDR2 reads YFSETQ. This CDR3 contains 16 residues. Trimming cost V 2 bases and J 4 bases; bases outside gene matches: 10. This specimen belongs to a study of beta chain features in type 1 diabetes. Study results and caveats: Type 1 diabetes patients showed a moderate but significant shortening of TCRB CDR3s in all four CD4+ subsets.

This chain connects TRBV5-1 to TRBJ2-5; 8 bases fit TRBD1. The TCR comes from a man between 25 and 39 years old with type 1 diabetes. Sequencing was done on a sample of central memory CD4+ T cells from blood. The CDR3 reads CASSFRADRGGETQYF. The CDR3 DNA reads TGCGCCAGCAGCTTCCGCGCCGACAGGGGTGGAGAGACCCAGTACTTC.